Each of the 8 T cell receptor beta chains below was sequenced from the same sample in a study of blood T cell repertoires in COVID-19. Profiling relied on immunoSEQ multiplex PCR, and the TCRdb table lists in-frame clones only, not all of them. The table has 50,000 or so clones, under 85% seen once. The sequenced sample consisted of peripheral blood. Source of these receptors: a man aged 35 to 55 with acute or convalescent COVID-19.

The chain couples TRBV12-3 or TRBV12-4 to TRBJ1-2; D might be TRBD1 (6 bases). The CDR3 extends over 12 amino acids. V was shortened by 3 bases and J by 8 bases, with 10 bases between the two germline ends. CDR3 DNA: TGTGCCAGCAGTTTGGGGGGGCAAGGCTACACCTTC. Its translation is CASSLGGQGYTF.

This clone has a single count. The chain uses TRBV5-1 and TRBJ2-3; possibly TRBD1 for D (6 bases). Germline CDR1 reads SGHRS; CDR2 reads YFSETQ. There are 15 residues in the CDR3. The V end was cut by 0 bases, the J end by 2 bases, with 10 bases between. The DNA for the CDR3 is TGCGCCAGCAGCTTGGTGGGGGCAGACACAGATACGCAGTATTTT. The encoded protein is CASSLVGADTDTQYF.

CDR3 bases: TGTGCCAGCAGCCGACGTCGCGGAGACACAGATACGCAGTATTTT. It encodes CASSRRRGDTDTQYF. The chain links TRBV14 to TRBJ2-3; D gene unclear. Trimming removed 4 bases at V and 2 bases at J, with 13 bases between. The germline gives CDR1 SGHDN, CDR2 FVKESK. The CDR3 length is 15 residues. The full variable domain, with the rest looked up from reference TRBV14 and TRBJ2-3, is EAGVTQFPSHSVIEKGQTVTLRCDPISGHDNLYWYRRVMGKEIKFLLHFVKESKQDESGMPNNRFLAERTGGTYSTLKVQPAELEDSGVYFCASSRRRGDTDTQYFGPGTRLTVL.

The rearrangement joins TRBV2 to TRBJ1-1; D not resolved. V lost 7 bases and J lost 2, with 8 bases in between. The CDR3 runs 12 residues. The germline CDR1 and CDR2 sequences are SNHLY and FYNNEI. The CDR3 sequence is CASTASNTEAFF. CDR3 DNA sequence: TGTGCCAGCACTGCCAGTAACACTGAAGCTTTCTTT.

The count of this clone is one. The chain links TRBV10-2 to TRBJ1-6; 7 bases agree with TRBD1. Germline lookup yields CDR1 WSHSY and CDR2 SAAADI. This CDR3 contains 16 residues. Losses at the gene ends were 6 bases for V and 10 bases for J; bases not matched to a gene: 15. Here the CDR3 reads CASSRSAGGRGSPLHF. CDR3 nucleotide sequence: TGCGCCAGCAGCCGCAGTGCAGGGGGAAGGGGATCACCCCTCCACTTT.

This clone was observed once. The gene calls are TRBV6-5 and TRBJ2-7; 7 bases map to TRBD1. The CDR3 spans 13 residues. The J segment lost 4 bases and the V segment lost 7 bases, leaving 7 bases of the junction unmatched. Germline CDR1 reads MNHEY; CDR2 reads SVGAGI. The CDR3 is CASTRDRNYEQYF. The CDR3 DNA sequence: TGTGCCAGCACAAGGGACAGAAATTACGAGCAGTACTTC.

V and J are TRBV27 and TRBJ2-5, with a tentative D call TRBD2 (5 bases). The CDR3 spans 14 residues. Trimming pared 5 bases from V and 5 bases from J, leaving 15 bases between. The germline V gene has CDR1 MNHEY and CDR2 SMNVEV (reference sequence). The CDR3 loop reads CASSPRRGGETQYF. In DNA, the CDR3 is TGTGCCAGCAGTCCGAGGCGAGGCGGGGAGACCCAGTACTTC.

This chain links TRBV21-1 with TRBJ1-1; no check of the table's D call, TRBD1, against the DNA was made. TRBV21-1 is termed a pseudogene. This CDR3 is 15 amino acids long. The CDR3 sequence: CASSKVPVSNTEAFF. DNA for the CDR3: TGTGCCAGCAGCAAAGTGCCAGTATCGAACACTGAAGCTTTCTTT.